This T cell receptor beta chain was sequenced during a study of blood T cell repertoires in COVID-19 (dated by TCRdb to 2018 to 2021). Concerning the study at large: Collaborator samples came from the United States, Italy and Spain and covered acute and convalescent phases of COVID-19. The material from the prospective study consisted of cDNA or gDNA derived from T cells, B-cell-depleted T cells, or PBMCs. Where HLA class I and class II types were available, the types were taken from metadata supplied by the sample provider, not from assay-based typing. Deeply sampled blood TCRbeta repertoires from subjects exposed to, actively infected with, or recovered from COVID-19 were included in the dataset. Nearly every sample came with metadata listing a de-identified subject ID, COVID-19 status, age in years and sex. The samples were drawn from two sources: the first 160 participants of the ongoing ImmuneRACE study, and over 1,000 subjects contributed by 6 global collaborators. The repertoires were released in a freely available public database meant as a resource for research on the immune response to SARS-CoV-2.

TCRbeta CDR3 regions were amplified from genomic DNA using the immunoSEQ Assay, a bias-controlled multiplex PCR. The study's processing was this. The number of nucleated cells in each sample was estimated by amplification of reference gene primers within the assay. Sequence reads were collapsed and filtered to measure the absolute abundance of every unique TCRbeta CDR3 rearrangement. For each sample, productive Simpson clonality was calculated as the square root of Simpson's diversity index over productive rearrangements. TCRdb took over this immuneACCESS table, retaining in-frame rearrangements with V and J assigned. Such tables are incomplete; in checked studies, under half of the missing clones stem from an unresolved V gene, and the remainder is unexplained. Clone size and V and J calls were adopted from that table, with D and trimming inferred from the DNA. This sample lists roughly 260,000 clones; 91% were detected once. The top ten clones comprise 2.5% to 3% of the sample.

The germline V end is reduced by 2 bases and the J end by 3 bases; junction bases left unmatched: 2. Including cysteine and phenylalanine, the CDR3 has 14 amino acids. The retained sequence is limited to the CDR3, 42 bases, with the frame set at the first base. The germline V gene provides CDR1 SGHTA and CDR2 FQGNSA. General conclusions and limits of the study: Clinical and demographic metadata were provided uncurated, with the amount varying by source and participant.

One collaborating source in Seattle enrolled patients during active infection and followed them longitudinally through the course of disease. The collaborating institutions used their own protocols to collect whole blood in K2EDTA tubes. Collaborator samples were shipped for TCRbeta analysis as frozen whole blood, isolated PBMCs, or DNA extracted from either sample type. Concerning this clone itself: No antigen is known for it. One base away there is no much larger clone; base qualities are not given.

The sequence links TRBV7-2 to TRBJ2-7; the junction holds 9 bases that match TRBD2. The sample consisted of peripheral blood. The source of this sequence is a person under 35 with COVID-19, enrolled during active disease. The bases read TGTGCCAGCAGCTTATTAGCGGGAGACTACGAGCAGTACTTC. It is translated as CASSLLAGDYEQYF.